This T cell receptor beta chain was identified in a study of T-cell reconstitution after alpha-beta-depleted transplantation in children. Points from the study as a whole: The origin of alpha-beta T cells about two months after transplant was reportedly several hundred expanded graft clones. Most T-cell counts and diversity one year after the transplant came from T cells that were newly produced. Some patients' high day-60 TCRbeta diversity was attributed to recipient cells surviving conditioning.

There are many counts of this clonotype. Its antigen is not identified. A library of TCRbeta sequences, prepared with unique molecular identifiers, was generated. Using its own MiXCR run on the PCR reads, TCRdb lists one record per CDR3 protein. The sample shows about 250,000 distinct CDR3 sequences, roughly a quarter of them seen only once. Germline-derived CDR1 and CDR2 are LGHDT and YNNKEL (reference sequence). V dropped 1 base and J dropped 2; count of bases not matched to a gene: 2. The CDR3 consists of 16 residues. The clonotype originates from a female patient under 10 years old who had a stem cell transplant for congenital amegakaryocytic thrombocytopenia, so the T cells may come from the graft donor. The sample here was PBMCs, mostly from graft donor cells, taken 360 days after TCRalphabeta/CD19-depleted stem cell transplant. V gene TRBV3-1 combines with J gene TRBJ2-2, with 9 bases matching TRBD2. CDR3: CASSQGLAVNTGELFF. The DNA for the CDR3 is TGTGCCAGCAGCCAAGGACTAGCGGTAAACACCGGGGAGCTGTTTTTT.